Shown below are 4 T cell receptor beta chains from a single sample sequenced in a study of radiotherapy plus CTLA-4 blockade in lung cancer. Produced via immunoSEQ multiplex PCR; TCRdb's table is partial and in-frame only. Of some 30,000 clones in the sample, over 70% were seen once. The specimen comprised peripheral blood, sampled from a patient treated with radiotherapy plus ipilimumab. Source of these receptors: a human donor with non-small cell lung cancer that progressed on radiotherapy plus ipilimumab.

The rearrangement links TRBV27 to TRBJ2-5, with 9 bases identical to TRBD2. CDR3 length: 15 residues. V shed 2 bases, J shed 5 bases, and the junction held 6 bases outside the gene matches. Germline V gene data show CDR1 as MNHEY and CDR2 as SMNVEV (reference sequence). CDR3 coding DNA: TGTGCCAGCAGTTTAACCGGGACTAGCCGGGAGACCCAGTACTTC. Protein: CASSLTGTSRETQYF.

The rearrangement joins TRBV6-5 to TRBJ2-2; D is ambiguous. In germline, CDR1 is MNHEY, CDR2 SVGAGI. With 2 bases removed from V and 5 bases from J, the gap between germline ends came to 9 bases. The CDR3 sequence is 14 residues long. The CDR3 region is CASSYDSGTGELFF. The CDR3 nucleotides read TGTGCCAGCAGTTACGACTCAGGAACCGGGGAGCTGTTTTTT.

This clone was picked up a small number of times. This sequence joins TRBV6-5 and TRBJ2-7; a possible D gene is TRBD2 (7 bases). Trimming removed 6 bases at V and 4 bases at J, with 19 bases between. The CDR3 contains 15 residues. Germline CDR1 reads MNHEY; CDR2 reads SVGAGI. The CDR3 DNA sequence: TGTGCCAGCAGCCCAGGCCCACAGGGAGGGTACGAGCAGTACTTC. Translating it yields CASSPGPQGGYEQYF.

This clone appeared a few times. The CDR3 DNA is TGTGCCAGCAGTTTTTCTGGGCGGGAGGGGTACGAGCAGTACTTC. It translates to CASSFSGREGYEQYF. The rearrangement joins TRBV27 to TRBJ2-7; 9 bases are a match to TRBD2. The CDR3 sequence is 15 residues long. Looked up from germline, CDR1 is MNHEY and CDR2 is SMNVEV (reference sequence). J lost 4 bases, V lost 3 bases, and 7 bases had no gene match.